These 22 T cell receptor beta chains originate from one sample sequenced in a study of blood T cell repertoires in COVID-19. Generated by immunoSEQ multiplex PCR, the TCRdb table keeps only in-frame clones and is missing some. The sample yields fewer than 60,000 clones, 75% to 90% seen once. Sample: peripheral blood. These receptors were obtained from a man between 60 and 75 years old with acute or convalescent COVID-19.

The V and J genes are TRBV28 and TRBJ2-3; 15 bases line up with TRBD2. The J segment lost 4 bases and the V segment lost 7 bases, leaving 6 bases of the junction unmatched. CDR1 and CDR2 from the germline V gene are MDHEN and SYDVKM. The CDR3 covers 16 residues. CDR3 protein: CASTRTSGRGPDTQYF. The CDR3 region has the DNA TGTGCCAGCACACGGACTAGCGGGAGGGGGCCAGATACGCAGTATTTT.

The chain links TRBV27 to TRBJ2-7; no clear D. Trimming removed 5 bases at V and 2 bases at J, with 10 bases between. This CDR3 contains 13 residues. Germline CDR1 reads MNHEY; CDR2 reads SMNVEV (reference sequence). CDR3 residues: CASSTKATYEQYF. In DNA, the CDR3 is TGTGCCAGCAGTACTAAGGCCACCTACGAGCAGTACTTC.

The chain recombines TRBV7-9 with TRBJ2-2; 10 nucleotides line up with TRBD2. The J segment lost 7 bases and the V segment lost 3 bases, leaving 11 bases of the junction unmatched. Germline V CDR1 and CDR2: SEHNR, FQNEAQ (reference sequence). CDR3 length: 17 residues. The CDR3 spells CASSFLGGTSEVGELFF. The CDR3 DNA is TGTGCCAGCAGCTTTCTCGGAGGGACTAGCGAGGTCGGGGAGCTGTTTTTT.

The gene calls are TRBV10-3 and TRBJ2-1, with D possibly TRBD2 on 5 matching bases. Germline V lookup: CDR1 ENHRY, CDR2 SYGVKD. This CDR3 is built from 15 residues. Trimming took 2 bases from V and 0 from J, leaving 8 bases between them. The CDR3 is CAISEGESSYNEQFF. For the CDR3, the DNA is TGTGCCATCAGTGAGGGGGAGTCCTCCTACAATGAGCAGTTCTTC.

The CDR3 region is CASSPFGSTEAFF. The CDR3 nucleotides read TGTGCCAGCAGTCCTTTTGGTAGCACTGAAGCTTTCTTT. The chain carries TRBV27 and TRBJ1-1; D gene unclear. Germline V gene data show CDR1 as MNHEY and CDR2 as SMNVEV (reference sequence). The CDR3 is made up of 13 amino acids. Trimming took 5 bases from V and 4 from J, leaving 11 bases between them.

The chain couples TRBV3-1 (or the pseudogene TRBV3-2) to TRBJ1-4, with D unclear. The germline V and J ends were trimmed by 2 bases and 4 bases, with 5 bases remaining between them. Germline V gene lookup returns CDR1 LGHDT and CDR2 YNNKEL (reference sequence). This CDR3 contains 13 residues. The CDR3 DNA reads as TGTGCCAGCAGCCAATCCAATAATGAAAAACTGTTTTTT. This encodes CASSQSNNEKLFF.

By its share, this clone is medium-sized. This chain connects TRBV6-5 to TRBJ2-5, with a tentative D call TRBD1 (7 bases). Deletions cut 7 bases from V and 1 base from J, with 13 bases between. Germline loops: CDR1 MNHEY, CDR2 SVGAGI. This CDR3 has 14 amino acids. CDR3 sequence reads: CASTQGGFQETQYF. CDR3 nucleotides: TGTGCCAGCACCCAGGGGGGCTTCCAAGAGACCCAGTACTTC.

The rearrangement joins TRBV28 to TRBJ2-3, with D perhaps matching TRBD2 (7 bases). CDR1 and CDR2 (germline): MDHEN, SYDVKM. V was trimmed by 8 bases and J by 3 bases, leaving 18 bases between them. This CDR3 is built from 15 residues. The CDR3 nucleotides read TGTGCCAGCGGGGCGCTAGGGGGGGGGACAGATACGCAGTATTTT. Its translation is CASGALGGGTDTQYF.

DNA for the CDR3: TGTGCCAGCAGCGAGGGCCTAGCGGTGAATCAAGAGACCCAGTACTTC. The encoded protein is CASSEGLAVNQETQYF. The chain is built from TRBV9 and TRBJ2-5; TRBD2 matches 7 bases. Germline V gives CDR1 SGDLS, CDR2 YYNGEE. J lost 2 bases, V lost 3 bases, and 10 bases had no gene match. CDR3 length equals 16 residues.

In DNA, the CDR3 is TGTGCCAGCAGTTCAAGGACTAGCGGGGGGCGAGAGACCCAGTACTTC. Its protein is CASSSRTSGGRETQYF. The chain uses TRBV28 and TRBJ2-5; 14 bases map to TRBD2. CDR3 length: 16 amino acids. Germline values: CDR1 MDHEN, CDR2 SYDVKM. Losses at the gene ends were 4 bases for V and 4 bases for J; bases not matched to a gene: 5. The full variable domain, rest sourced from reference TRBV28 and TRBJ2-5, is DVKVTQSSRYLVKRTGEKVFLECVQDMDHENMFWYRQDPGLGLRLIYFSYDVKMKEKGDIPEGYSVSREKKERFSLILESASTNQTSMYLCASSSRTSGGRETQYFGPGTRLLVL.

This rearrangement joins TRBV16 to TRBJ2-7; 7 bases line up with TRBD1. J lost 6 bases, V lost 5 bases, and 1 base had no gene match. The length of the CDR3 is 11 residues. CDR1 and CDR2 (germline): KGHSY, FQNENV. The CDR3 protein is CASSTGAEQYF. The CDR3, as DNA: TGTGCCAGCAGCACAGGGGCCGAGCAGTACTTC. The full variable domain, rest sourced from reference TRBV16 and TRBJ2-7, is GEEVAQTPKHLVRGEGQKAKLYCAPIKGHSYVFWYQQVLKNEFKFLISFQNENVFDETGMPKERFSAKCLPNSPCSLEIQATKLEDSAVYFCASSTGAEQYFGPGTRLTVT.

The chain recombines TRBV7-9 with TRBJ2-1; D possibly corresponds to TRBD1 (5 bases). Germline CDR1 and CDR2: SEHNR and FQNEAQ (reference sequence). Trimming took 5 bases from V and 6 from J, leaving 20 bases between them. The CDR3 consists of 16 residues. This chain's CDR3 is CASSTSKGRRLNEQFF. The CDR3 coding sequence is TGTGCCAGCAGCACCTCAAAGGGGCGAAGGCTCAATGAGCAGTTCTTC.

V is TRBV28 and J is TRBJ1-4; TRBD1 matches at 9 bases. Unmatched junction bases numbered 1, after V lost 4 bases and J lost 7 bases. The germline V gene has CDR1 MDHEN and CDR2 SYDVKM. The CDR3 is 13 residues long. CDR3 nucleotide sequence: TGTGCCAGCAGTTCGACAGGGGGTGAAAAACTGTTTTTT. Amino acids: CASSSTGGEKLFF.

The chain joins TRBV7-9 to TRBJ1-3; D unresolved. V gave up 0 bases and J gave up 2 bases, with 5 bases separating them. The germline V gene has CDR1 SEHNR and CDR2 FQNEAQ (reference sequence). The CDR3 has 14 amino acids. The CDR3 is CASSLAIPGNTIYF. The CDR3 nucleotides are TGTGCCAGCAGCTTAGCTATCCCTGGAAACACCATATATTTT.

This chain joins TRBV27 and TRBJ1-2; D perhaps matches TRBD1 (6 bases). CDR3 size: 13 residues. Germline CDR1 reads MNHEY; CDR2 reads SMNVEV (reference sequence). V was trimmed by 8 bases and J by 8 bases, leaving 18 bases between them. The CDR3 DNA sequence: TGTGCCAGCCGGGAAATTGGAGACAGGGGCTACACCTTC. Translated: CASREIGDRGYTF.

The genes are TRBV21-1 and TRBJ1-2; no check of the table's D call, TRBD1, against the DNA was made. TRBV21-1 is a listed pseudogene. CDR3 size: 15 residues. CDR3: CASSTPGQGEYGYTF. In DNA, the CDR3 is TGTGCCAGCAGCACTCCTGGACAGGGAGAGTATGGCTACACCTTC.

This clone was observed a handful of times. The J gene is TRBJ2-5, the V gene TRBV9, with TRBD2 identical over 8 bases. Germline assignment: CDR1 SGDLS and CDR2 YYNGEE. The junction had 3 bases not matched to a gene; V was cut back by 6 bases and J by 2 bases. The CDR3 loop spans 13 amino acids. The CDR3 DNA is TGTGCCAGCAACAAGCGGGAGCAAGAGACCCAGTACTTC. Translating gives CASNKREQETQYF.

The chain is built from TRBV25-1 and TRBJ1-2; D possibly corresponds to TRBD1 (6 bases). This CDR3 has 17 residues. The germline V gene has CDR1 MGHDK and CDR2 SYGVNS. V was clipped by 7 bases and J by 4 bases, with 25 bases between them. The CDR3 DNA reads TGTGCCAGCAAGGGCACCGGGACACTCCTGAATGTCTATGGCTACACCTTC. Translation gives CASKGTGTLLNVYGYTF.

V and J are TRBV24-1 and TRBJ2-1; TRBD2 is a possible D gene (6 bases). The CDR3 runs to 17 residues. Per the germline V gene, CDR1 is KGHDR and CDR2 is SFDVKD. The V and J ends lost 3 bases and 3 bases respectively, with 17 bases between them. DNA of the CDR3: TGTGCCACCAGTGATCCCCGGGGGAGCGAGCGCTACAATGAGCAGTTCTTC. It codes for CATSDPRGSERYNEQFF.

The chain combines TRBV6-5 with TRBJ2-6, with D unclear. Germline-derived CDR1 and CDR2 are MNHEY and SVGAGI. Trimming shortened V by 0 bases and J by 0 bases, and 3 bases separated the two germline ends. There are 15 residues in the CDR3. The CDR3 bases are TGTGCCAGCAGTTACTCCAACTCTGGGGCCAACGTCCTGACTTTC. Translating gives CASSYSNSGANVLTF.

The rearrangement joins TRBV7-9 to TRBJ2-7; D call uncertain. V dropped 5 bases and J dropped 1 base, with 9 bases sitting between them. CDR1 and CDR2 (germline): SEHNR, FQNEAQ (reference sequence). The CDR3 runs 13 residues. The CDR3 spells CASSRSFSYEQYF. The CDR3 nucleotides are TGTGCCAGCAGCCGCAGTTTTTCCTACGAGCAGTACTTC.

This clone has just one count. The chain joins TRBV27 to TRBJ2-1, with D maybe TRBD2 (7 bases). Trimming removed 4 bases at V and 5 bases at J, with 15 bases between. Germline V lookup: CDR1 MNHEY, CDR2 SMNVEV (reference sequence). This CDR3 spans 15 amino acids. Here the CDR3 reads CASSSMGGRNNEQFF. The CDR3 DNA is TGTGCCAGCAGTTCCATGGGGGGGCGGAACAATGAGCAGTTCTTC.